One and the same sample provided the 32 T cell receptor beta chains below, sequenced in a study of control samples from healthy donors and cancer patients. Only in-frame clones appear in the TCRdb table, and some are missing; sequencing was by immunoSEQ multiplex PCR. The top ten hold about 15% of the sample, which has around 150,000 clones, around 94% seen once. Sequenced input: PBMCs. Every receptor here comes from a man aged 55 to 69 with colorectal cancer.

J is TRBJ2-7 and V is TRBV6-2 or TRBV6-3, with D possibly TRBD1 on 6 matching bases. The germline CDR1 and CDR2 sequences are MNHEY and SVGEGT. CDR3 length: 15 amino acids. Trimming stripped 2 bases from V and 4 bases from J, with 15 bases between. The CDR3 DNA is TGTGCCAGCAGTTACCTCGACCCACAGGGTTACGAGCAGTACTTC. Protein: CASSYLDPQGYEQYF.

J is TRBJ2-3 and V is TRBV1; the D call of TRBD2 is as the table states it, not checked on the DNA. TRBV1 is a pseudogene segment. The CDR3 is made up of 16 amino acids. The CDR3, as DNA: TGCACCAGCAGACAACCGGGACTAGCGGGGCCAGATACGCAGTATTTT. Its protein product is CTSRQPGLAGPDTQYF.

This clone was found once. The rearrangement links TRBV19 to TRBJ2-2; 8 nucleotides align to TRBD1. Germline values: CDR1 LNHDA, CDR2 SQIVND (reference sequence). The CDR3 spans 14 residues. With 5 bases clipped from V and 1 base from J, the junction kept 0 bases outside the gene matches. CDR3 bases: TGTGCCAGTAGTGGGACAGGGAACACCGGGGAGCTGTTTTTT. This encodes CASSGTGNTGELFF.

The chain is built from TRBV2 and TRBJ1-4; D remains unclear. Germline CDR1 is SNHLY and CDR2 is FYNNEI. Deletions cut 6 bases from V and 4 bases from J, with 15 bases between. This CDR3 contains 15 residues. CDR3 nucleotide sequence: TGTGCCAGCAGCGCCCTCGCCGGACTTAATGAAAAACTGTTTTTT. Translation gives CASSALAGLNEKLFF.

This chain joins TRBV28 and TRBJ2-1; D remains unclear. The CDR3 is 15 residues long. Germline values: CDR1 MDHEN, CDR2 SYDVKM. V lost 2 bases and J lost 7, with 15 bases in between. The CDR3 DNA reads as TGTGCCAGCAGTTTACTGTCAGGTGATTTGAATGAGCAGTTCTTC. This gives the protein CASSLLSGDLNEQFF.

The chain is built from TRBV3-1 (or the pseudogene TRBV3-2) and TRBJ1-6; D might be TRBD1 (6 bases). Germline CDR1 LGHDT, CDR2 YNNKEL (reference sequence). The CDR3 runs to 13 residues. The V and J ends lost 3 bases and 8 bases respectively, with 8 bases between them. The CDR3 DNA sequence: TGTGCCAGCAGCCACGGACAGTATTCACCCCTCCACTTT. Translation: CASSHGQYSPLHF.

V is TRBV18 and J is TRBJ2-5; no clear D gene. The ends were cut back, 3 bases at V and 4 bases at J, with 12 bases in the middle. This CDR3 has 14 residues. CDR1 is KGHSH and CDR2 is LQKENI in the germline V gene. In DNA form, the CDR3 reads TGTGCCAGCTCACCGGTCCTTCCCCCAGAGACCCAGTACTTC. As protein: CASSPVLPPETQYF.

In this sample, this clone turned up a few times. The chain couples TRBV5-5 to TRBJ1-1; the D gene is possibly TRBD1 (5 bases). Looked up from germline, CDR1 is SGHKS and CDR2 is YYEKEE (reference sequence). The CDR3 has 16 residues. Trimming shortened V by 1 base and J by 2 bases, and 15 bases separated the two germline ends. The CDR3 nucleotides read TGTGCCAGCAGCTTGTTTCGGGGGTTCGAAAACACTGAAGCTTTCTTT. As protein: CASSLFRGFENTEAFF.

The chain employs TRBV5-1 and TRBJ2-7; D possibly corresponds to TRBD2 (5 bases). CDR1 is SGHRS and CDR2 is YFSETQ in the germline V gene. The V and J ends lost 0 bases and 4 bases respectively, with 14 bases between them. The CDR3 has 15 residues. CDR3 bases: TGCGCCAGCAGCTTGGCCGGGGAACCCTGGTACGAGCAGTACTTC. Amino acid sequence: CASSLAGEPWYEQYF.

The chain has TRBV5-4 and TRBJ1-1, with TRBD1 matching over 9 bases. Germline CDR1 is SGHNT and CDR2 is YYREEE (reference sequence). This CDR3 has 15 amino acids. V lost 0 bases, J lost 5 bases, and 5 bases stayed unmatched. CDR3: CASSLEQGARTEAFF. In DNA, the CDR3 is TGTGCCAGCAGCTTGGAACAGGGGGCTCGGACTGAAGCTTTCTTT.

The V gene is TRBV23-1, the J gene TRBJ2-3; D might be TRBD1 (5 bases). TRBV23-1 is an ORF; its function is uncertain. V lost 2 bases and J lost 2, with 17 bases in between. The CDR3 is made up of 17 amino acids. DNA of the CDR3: TGCGCCAGCAGTCAAGGGAAGGGGCGAGGAGACACAGATACGCAGTATTTT. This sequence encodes CASSQGKGRGDTDTQYF.

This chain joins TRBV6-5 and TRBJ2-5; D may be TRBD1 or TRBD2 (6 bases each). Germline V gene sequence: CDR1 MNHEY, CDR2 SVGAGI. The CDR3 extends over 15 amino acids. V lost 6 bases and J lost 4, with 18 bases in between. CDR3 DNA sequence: TGTGCCAGCAGCTTCGGGGGCAGTGGGGGAGAGACCCAGTACTTC. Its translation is CASSFGGSGGETQYF.

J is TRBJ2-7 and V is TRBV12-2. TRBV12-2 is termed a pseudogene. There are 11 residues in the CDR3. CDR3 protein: CASRLSYEQYF. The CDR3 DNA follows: TGTGCAAGTCGCTTAAGCTACGAGCAGTACTTC.

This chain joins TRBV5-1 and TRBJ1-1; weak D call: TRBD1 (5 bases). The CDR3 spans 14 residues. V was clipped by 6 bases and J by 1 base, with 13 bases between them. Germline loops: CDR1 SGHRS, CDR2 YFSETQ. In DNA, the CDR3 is TGCGCCAGCATGAGGGGAGAGAGGAACACTGAAGCTTTCTTT. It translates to CASMRGERNTEAFF.

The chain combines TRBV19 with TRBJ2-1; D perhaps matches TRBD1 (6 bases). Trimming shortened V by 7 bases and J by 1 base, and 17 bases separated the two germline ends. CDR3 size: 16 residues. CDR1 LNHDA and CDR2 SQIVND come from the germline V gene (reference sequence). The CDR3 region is CASNHPTGPSYNEQFF. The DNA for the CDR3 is TGTGCCAGTAACCACCCGACAGGACCTTCCTACAATGAGCAGTTCTTC. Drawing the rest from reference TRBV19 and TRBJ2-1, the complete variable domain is DGGITQSPKYLFRKEGQNVTLSCEQNLNHDAMYWYRQDPGQGLRLIYYSQIVNDFQKGDIAEGYSVSREKKESFPLTVTSAQKNPTAFYLCASNHPTGPSYNEQFFGPGTRLTVL.

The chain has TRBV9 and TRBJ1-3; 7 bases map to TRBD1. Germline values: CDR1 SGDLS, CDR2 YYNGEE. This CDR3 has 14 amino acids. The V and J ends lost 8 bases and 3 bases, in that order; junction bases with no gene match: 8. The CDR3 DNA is TGTGCCAGTGCGGGACAGTCCAATGGAAACACCATATATTTT. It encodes CASAGQSNGNTIYF.

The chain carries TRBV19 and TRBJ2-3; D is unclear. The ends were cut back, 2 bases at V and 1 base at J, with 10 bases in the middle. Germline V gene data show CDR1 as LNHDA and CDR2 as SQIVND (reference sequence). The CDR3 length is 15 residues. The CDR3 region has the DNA TGTGCCAGTAGTATATCCGCATTGCGCACAGATACGCAGTATTTT. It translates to CASSISALRTDTQYF.

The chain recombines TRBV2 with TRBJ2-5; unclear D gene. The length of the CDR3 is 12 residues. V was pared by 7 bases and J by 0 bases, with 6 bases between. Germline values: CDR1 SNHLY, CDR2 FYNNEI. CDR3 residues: CASMQNQETQYF. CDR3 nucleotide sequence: TGTGCCAGCATGCAAAACCAAGAGACCCAGTACTTC.

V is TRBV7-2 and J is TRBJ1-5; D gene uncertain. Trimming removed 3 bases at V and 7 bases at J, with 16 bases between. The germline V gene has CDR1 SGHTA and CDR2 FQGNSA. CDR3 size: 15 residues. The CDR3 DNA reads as TGTGCCAGCAGCTTTTTTAATGGGGTAGAGCAGCCCCAGCATTTT. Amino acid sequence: CASSFFNGVEQPQHF. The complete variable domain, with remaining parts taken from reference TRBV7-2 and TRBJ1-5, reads GAGVSQSPSNKVTEKGKDVELRCDPISGHTALYWYRQSLGQGLEFLIYFQGNSAPDKSGLPSDRFSAERTGGSVSTLTIQRTQQEDSAVYLCASSFFNGVEQPQHFGDGTRLSIL.

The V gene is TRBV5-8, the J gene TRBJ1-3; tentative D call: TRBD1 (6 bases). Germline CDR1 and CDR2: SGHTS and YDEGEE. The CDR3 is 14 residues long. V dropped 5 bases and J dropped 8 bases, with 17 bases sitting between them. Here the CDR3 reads CASRTYNRVDTIYF. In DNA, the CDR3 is TGTGCCAGCAGGACCTACAACAGGGTGGACACCATATATTTT.

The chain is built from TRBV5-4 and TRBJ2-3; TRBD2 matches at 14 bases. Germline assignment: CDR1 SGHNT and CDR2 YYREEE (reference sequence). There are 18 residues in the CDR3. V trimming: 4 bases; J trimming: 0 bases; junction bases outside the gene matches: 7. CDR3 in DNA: TGTGCCAGCAGCCCCCGGACTAGCGGGGGGTCCAGCACAGATACGCAGTATTTT. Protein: CASSPRTSGGSSTDTQYF.

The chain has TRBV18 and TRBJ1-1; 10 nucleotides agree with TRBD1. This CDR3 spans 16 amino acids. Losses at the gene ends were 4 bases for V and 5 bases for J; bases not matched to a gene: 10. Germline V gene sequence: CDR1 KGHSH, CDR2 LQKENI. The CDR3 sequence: CASSLSTGGAGTEAFF. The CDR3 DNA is TGTGCCAGCTCACTCTCGACAGGGGGCGCGGGGACTGAAGCTTTCTTT.

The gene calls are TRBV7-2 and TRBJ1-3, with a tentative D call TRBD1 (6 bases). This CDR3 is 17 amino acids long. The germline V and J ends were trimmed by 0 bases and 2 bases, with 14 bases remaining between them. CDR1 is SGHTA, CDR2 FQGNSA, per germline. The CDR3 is CASSLALRGLAGNTIYF. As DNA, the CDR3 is TGTGCCAGCAGCTTAGCGCTCAGGGGTTTGGCTGGAAACACCATATATTTT. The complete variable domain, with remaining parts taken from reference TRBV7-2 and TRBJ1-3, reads GAGVSQSPSNKVTEKGKDVELRCDPISGHTALYWYRQSLGQGLEFLIYFQGNSAPDKSGLPSDRFSAERTGGSVSTLTIQRTQQEDSAVYLCASSLALRGLAGNTIYFGEGSWLTVV.

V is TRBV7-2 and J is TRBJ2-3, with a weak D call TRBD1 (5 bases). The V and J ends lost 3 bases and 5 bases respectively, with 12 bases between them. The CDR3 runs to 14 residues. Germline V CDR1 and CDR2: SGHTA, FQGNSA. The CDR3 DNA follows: TGTGCCAGCAGCTTTCTGGGGCAGGTAGATACGCAGTATTTT. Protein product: CASSFLGQVDTQYF.

The DNA for the CDR3 is TGTGCCAGCAGCGCGGACAGCCATAGCAATCAGCCCCAGCATTTT. This gives the protein CASSADSHSNQPQHF. The chain employs TRBV7-2 and TRBJ1-5; TRBD1 might be the D (6 bases). V was cut by 5 bases and J by 0 bases, with 11 bases left in between. The CDR3 extends over 15 amino acids. Germline CDR1 and CDR2: SGHTA and FQGNSA.

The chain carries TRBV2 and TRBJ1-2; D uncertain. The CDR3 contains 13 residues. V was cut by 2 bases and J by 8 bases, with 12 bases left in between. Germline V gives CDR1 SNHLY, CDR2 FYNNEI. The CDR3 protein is CASSESPSWGYTF. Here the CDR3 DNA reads TGTGCCAGCAGTGAATCGCCCTCGTGGGGCTACACCTTC.

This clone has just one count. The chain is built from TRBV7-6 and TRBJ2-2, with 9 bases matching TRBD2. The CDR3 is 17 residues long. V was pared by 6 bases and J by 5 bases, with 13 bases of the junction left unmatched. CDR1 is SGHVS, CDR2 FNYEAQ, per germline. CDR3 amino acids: CASRIDSGLARTGELFF. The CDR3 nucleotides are TGTGCCAGCAGAATAGACTCCGGACTAGCGAGGACCGGGGAGCTGTTTTTT.

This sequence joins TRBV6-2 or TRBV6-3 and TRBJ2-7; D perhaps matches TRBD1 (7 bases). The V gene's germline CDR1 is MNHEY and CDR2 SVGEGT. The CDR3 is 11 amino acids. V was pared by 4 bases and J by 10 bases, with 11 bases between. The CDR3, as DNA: TGTGCCAGCAGTTCCAGGGGGGATCAGTACTTC. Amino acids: CASSSRGDQYF.

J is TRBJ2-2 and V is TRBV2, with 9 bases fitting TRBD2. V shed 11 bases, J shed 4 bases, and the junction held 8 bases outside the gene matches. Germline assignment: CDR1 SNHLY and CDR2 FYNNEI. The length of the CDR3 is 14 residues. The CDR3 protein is CARAGGRGTGELFF. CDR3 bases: TGTGCCCGCGCGGGGGGGCGGGGCACCGGGGAGCTGTTTTTT.

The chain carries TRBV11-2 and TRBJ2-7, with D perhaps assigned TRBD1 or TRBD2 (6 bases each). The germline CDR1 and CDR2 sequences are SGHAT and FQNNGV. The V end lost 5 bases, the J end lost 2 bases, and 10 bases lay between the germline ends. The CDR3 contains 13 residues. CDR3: CASSPGGPYEQYF. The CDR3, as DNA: TGTGCCAGCAGCCCCGGGGGCCCCTACGAGCAGTACTTC.

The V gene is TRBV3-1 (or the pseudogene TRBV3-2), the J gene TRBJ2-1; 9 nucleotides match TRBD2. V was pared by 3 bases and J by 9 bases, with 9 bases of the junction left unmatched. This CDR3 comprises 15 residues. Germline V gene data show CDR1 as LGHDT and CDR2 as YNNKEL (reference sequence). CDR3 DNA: TGTGCCAGCAGCCAGGGACTAGCAGGGGAGAGTGAGCAGTTCTTC. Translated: CASSQGLAGESEQFF.

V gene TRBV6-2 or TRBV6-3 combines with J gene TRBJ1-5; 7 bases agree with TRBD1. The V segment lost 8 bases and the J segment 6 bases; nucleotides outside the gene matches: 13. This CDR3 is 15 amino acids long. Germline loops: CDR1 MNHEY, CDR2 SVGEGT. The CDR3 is CASGPRGAGGQPQHF. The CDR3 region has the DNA TGTGCCAGCGGCCCACGAGGGGCAGGGGGTCAGCCCCAGCATTTT.